Listed below are T cell receptor beta chains from one sample, sequenced in a study of T-cell reconstitution after alpha-beta-depleted transplantation in children. TCRdb itself ran the PCR reads through MiXCR, one entry per CDR3 protein. The table records about 980,000 distinct CDR3 sequences, around 30% of them present only once. The material was PBMCs, mostly from graft donor cells, obtained 360 days after TCRalphabeta/CD19-depleted stem cell transplant. The receptors shown here come from a boy under two years old who had a stem cell transplant for SCID, so the T cells may come from the graft donor. The CDR3 runs from the conserved cysteine through the conserved F or W. Fields, in order: J gene, clone size, V gene, CDR3 protein. Clone size, where shown, is once, few, many, or a class for clones that have expanded.

j_call: TRBJ2-3; clone_size: NA; v_call: TRBV21-1; cdr3_aa: CASSKVHSEVGYF
j_call: TRBJ1-2; clone_size: NA; v_call: TRBV12-3/TRBV12-4; cdr3_aa: CASSRHDGSYGYTF
j_call: TRBJ1-1; clone_size: few; v_call: TRBV7-2; cdr3_aa: CASSRFGTYPNTEAFF
j_call: TRBJ2-2; clone_size: few; v_call: TRBV7-9; cdr3_aa: CAISGELFF
j_call: TRBJ2-7; clone_size: few; v_call: TRBV18; cdr3_aa: CASSPPKGAVYEQYF
j_call: TRBJ1-1; clone_size: NA; v_call: TRBV19; cdr3_aa: CASLGYGHGLRVDFF
j_call: TRBJ1-1; clone_size: NA; v_call: TRBV4-1; cdr3_aa: CASSYQTDMNTEAFF
j_call: TRBJ2-3; clone_size: once; v_call: TRBV20-1; cdr3_aa: CSATHTDTQYF
j_call: TRBJ2-7; clone_size: NA; v_call: TRBV2; cdr3_aa: CASSSYRKGEQYF
j_call: TRBJ2-7; clone_size: NA; v_call: TRBV7-9; cdr3_aa: CASSSARGGTYEQYF
j_call: TRBJ2-3; clone_size: many; v_call: TRBV5-1; cdr3_aa: CASSLLAGATDTQYF
j_call: TRBJ2-1; clone_size: NA; v_call: TRBV4-1; cdr3_aa: CASSQGTLAGSYNEQFF
j_call: TRBJ2-1; clone_size: NA; v_call: TRBV27; cdr3_aa: CASGVGGSYNEQFF
j_call: TRBJ1-4; clone_size: few; v_call: TRBV5-5; cdr3_aa: CASSQAANEKLFF
j_call: TRBJ2-2; clone_size: NA; v_call: TRBV29-1; cdr3_aa: CSATGGVGELFF
j_call: TRBJ1-4; clone_size: NA; v_call: TRBV12-3/TRBV12-4; cdr3_aa: CASSRDRENEKLFF
j_call: TRBJ1-1; clone_size: once; v_call: TRBV5-1; cdr3_aa: CASSLQGMGTEAFF
j_call: TRBJ2-1; clone_size: NA; v_call: TRBV11-2; cdr3_aa: CASSPFYGGGYNEQFF
j_call: TRBJ2-7; clone_size: once; v_call: TRBV19; cdr3_aa: CASSTPSGGLREQYF
j_call: TRBJ1-1; clone_size: once; v_call: TRBV10-3; cdr3_aa: CAIKGVGTNTEAFF
j_call: TRBJ1-1; clone_size: NA; v_call: TRBV12-3/TRBV12-4; cdr3_aa: CASSPRDTPVGTAFF
j_call: TRBJ2-7; clone_size: NA; v_call: TRBV28; cdr3_aa: CASSPPHRGTYEQYF
j_call: TRBJ1-1; clone_size: NA; v_call: TRBV20-1; cdr3_aa: CSARHNARTAQAFF
j_call: TRBJ2-5; clone_size: NA; v_call: TRBV9; cdr3_aa: CASSVGAVTYQETQYF
j_call: TRBJ2-1; clone_size: NA; v_call: TRBV7-9; cdr3_aa: CASSLVPRWDFGEQFF
j_call: TRBJ2-5; clone_size: NA; v_call: TRBV5-8; cdr3_aa: CASSRDRVWQETQYF
j_call: TRBJ1-4; clone_size: NA; v_call: TRBV20-1; cdr3_aa: CSAKGHQNEKLFF
j_call: TRBJ1-1; clone_size: NA; v_call: TRBV6-5; cdr3_aa: CASSYMGTEAFF
j_call: TRBJ2-1; clone_size: few; v_call: TRBV18; cdr3_aa: CASSPSQPYNEQFF
j_call: TRBJ1-3; clone_size: many; v_call: TRBV12-3/TRBV12-4; cdr3_aa: CASSSSSGNTIYF
j_call: TRBJ2-5; clone_size: NA; v_call: TRBV20-1; cdr3_aa: CSARGSKRPQYF
j_call: TRBJ1-6; clone_size: NA; v_call: TRBV20-1; cdr3_aa: CSAPLSRGNSPLHF
j_call: TRBJ2-3; clone_size: NA; v_call: TRBV20-1; cdr3_aa: CSAHLLDLIGTQYF
j_call: TRBJ2-1; clone_size: NA; v_call: TRBV7-2; cdr3_aa: CASSPSTGAYNEQFF
j_call: TRBJ1-6; clone_size: NA; v_call: TRBV6-1; cdr3_aa: CASSDRDRGPYNSPLHF
j_call: TRBJ2-5; clone_size: NA; v_call: TRBV4-1; cdr3_aa: CASSGPRSGWETQYF
j_call: TRBJ1-5; clone_size: NA; v_call: TRBV20-1; cdr3_aa: CSATGETYSNQPQHF
j_call: TRBJ2-4; clone_size: NA; v_call: TRBV5-6; cdr3_aa: CASSVLQGAANIQYF
j_call: TRBJ2-3; clone_size: NA; v_call: TRBV14; cdr3_aa: CASSQSFSATQYF
j_call: TRBJ2-5; clone_size: NA; v_call: TRBV12-3/TRBV12-4; cdr3_aa: CASRAPGAWYQETQYF
j_call: TRBJ1-1; clone_size: few; v_call: TRBV4-2; cdr3_aa: CASSQGHNGNTEAFF
j_call: TRBJ1-1; clone_size: few; v_call: TRBV20-1; cdr3_aa: CSAEQGGTEAFF
j_call: TRBJ2-1; clone_size: few; v_call: TRBV20-1; cdr3_aa: CSARDGQRGGFEQFF
j_call: TRBJ2-3; clone_size: NA; v_call: TRBV20-1; cdr3_aa: CSARVYSRLAFADTQYF
j_call: TRBJ1-2; clone_size: NA; v_call: TRBV2; cdr3_aa: CASRRDRVDGYTF
j_call: TRBJ1-5; clone_size: NA; v_call: TRBV6-1; cdr3_aa: CASSEEGWLRYSNQPQHF
j_call: TRBJ2-7; clone_size: few; v_call: TRBV4-2; cdr3_aa: CASSQEGSRVSYEQYF
j_call: TRBJ2-2; clone_size: NA; v_call: TRBV2; cdr3_aa: CASSPTSGGPGELFF
j_call: TRBJ2-7; clone_size: few; v_call: TRBV20-1; cdr3_aa: CSARIRSGQVSSEQYF
j_call: TRBJ2-3; clone_size: few; v_call: TRBV11-3; cdr3_aa: CASSLGLTWDSTDTQYF
j_call: TRBJ2-7; clone_size: NA; v_call: TRBV5-6; cdr3_aa: CASSGTGIPISYEQYF
j_call: TRBJ2-2; clone_size: few; v_call: TRBV18; cdr3_aa: CASSAGQTGELFF